These 10 T cell receptor beta chains came from one sample sequenced in a study of blood T cell repertoires in COVID-19. Profiled with immunoSEQ multiplex PCR; TCRdb holds only in-frame clones, not every one. The sample includes a few hundred thousand clones, over 75% of them seen just once. The sequencing sample was made of peripheral blood. All receptors derive from a woman between 50 and 59 years old with active or convalescent COVID-19.

The CDR3 spells CASSLPPSLAKNIQYF. As DNA, the CDR3 is TGTGCCAGCAGCCTCCCCCCCTCTCTAGCCAAAAACATTCAGTACTTC. This rearrangement joins TRBV11-2 to TRBJ2-4; D is unresolved. The germline V gene has CDR1 SGHAT and CDR2 FQNNGV. Trimming stripped 5 bases from V and 0 bases from J, with 14 bases between. The CDR3 consists of 16 residues.

The chain uses TRBV6-5 and TRBJ2-1; 10 bases match TRBD2. Germline V CDR1 and CDR2: MNHEY, SVGAGI. The CDR3 contains 15 residues. V lost 2 bases and J lost 8; bases outside the gene matches: 6. The CDR3 here is CASSYRASGSYEQFF. The DNA of the CDR3 is TGTGCCAGCAGTTACAGGGCTAGCGGGAGCTATGAGCAGTTCTTC.

The chain couples TRBV28 to TRBJ1-2; D remains unclear. V lost 1 base and J 5 bases, leaving 11 bases between the germline ends. The CDR3 is made up of 14 amino acids. Germline V gene data show CDR1 as MDHEN and CDR2 as SYDVKM. CDR3 sequence reads: CASSLLRLRYGYTF. As DNA, the CDR3 is TGTGCCAGCAGTTTATTGAGGCTCCGTTATGGCTACACCTTC.

The chain joins TRBV11-2 to TRBJ1-2, with 7 bases fitting TRBD1. CDR3 length equals 13 residues. The V gene's germline CDR1 is SGHAT and CDR2 FQNNGV. Trimming took 5 bases from V and 4 from J; bases not matched to a gene: 4. The CDR3 region is CASSPDRIYGYTF. The CDR3 coding sequence is TGTGCCAGCAGCCCGGACAGGATCTATGGCTACACCTTC.

The J gene is TRBJ1-2, the V gene TRBV7-2; D unclear. The CDR3 runs to 14 residues. Looked up from germline, CDR1 is SGHTA and CDR2 is FQGNSA. The ends were cut back, 7 bases at V and 2 bases at J, with 14 bases in the middle. CDR3 nucleotide sequence: TGTGCCAGCACCCTGGGGAGAGAGAACTATGGCTACACCTTC. Translated, it gives CASTLGRENYGYTF.

The J gene is TRBJ2-1, the V gene TRBV6-5; 7 bases are a match to TRBD1. Trimming removed 6 bases from V and 7 bases from J; junction bases left unmatched: 6. CDR1 MNHEY and CDR2 SVGAGI come from the germline V gene. This CDR3 is 13 amino acids long. This chain's CDR3 is CASRFTGDNEQFF. CDR3 in DNA: TGTGCCAGCAGGTTTACAGGGGATAATGAGCAGTTCTTC.

The V call is TRBV6-2 or TRBV6-3, the J call TRBJ2-1; D not certain. CDR3 length: 15 amino acids. Germline lookup yields CDR1 MNHEY and CDR2 SVGEGT. Trimming removed 5 bases from V and 3 bases from J, with 14 bases in between. The CDR3 protein is CASSTRSRHYNEQFF. In DNA, the CDR3 is TGTGCCAGCAGTACTCGGAGTCGTCACTACAATGAGCAGTTCTTC.

The chain has TRBV7-3 and TRBJ2-2; D is uncertain. The CDR3 contains 14 residues. Germline CDR1 is SGHTA and CDR2 is FQGTGA. Deletions cut 0 bases from V and 2 bases from J, with 4 bases between. CDR3 residues: CASSLTLNTGELFF. CDR3 DNA: TGTGCCAGCAGCTTAACACTTAACACCGGGGAGCTGTTTTTT.

This sequence joins TRBV19 and TRBJ1-4; 11 nucleotides agree with TRBD1. V gave up 8 bases and J gave up 6 bases; unmatched junction bases: 14. The CDR3 is 17 residues long. Germline V gives CDR1 LNHDA, CDR2 SQIVND (reference sequence). CDR3 in amino acids: CASRQPRGTGGHEKLFF. CDR3 coding DNA: TGTGCCAGTCGACAACCGAGGGGGACAGGGGGGCATGAAAAACTGTTTTTT.

V and J are TRBV12-3 or TRBV12-4 and TRBJ1-5, with D possibly matching TRBD1 (5 bases). The length of the CDR3 is 12 residues. Trimming took 6 bases from V and 11 from J, leaving 14 bases between them. CDR3 nucleotides: TGTGCCAGCAGCTCGGGGGTTGTGGCCCAGCATTTT. Translating gives CASSSGVVAQHF.